This TCR beta chain stems from a study of blood T cell repertoires in COVID-19. Study-level background: PBMCs, B-cell-depleted T cells, or T cells were the source of the cDNA or gDNA that made up the material.

The CDR3 sequence is 13 residues long. CDR1 is SGHVS and CDR2 is FQNEAQ in the germline V gene. V lost 7 bases to trimming and J lost 3 bases, with 11 bases between them. In the original processing: It was from reference gene primer amplification that nucleated cell counts were estimated. Produced via immunoSEQ multiplex PCR; TCRdb's table is partial and in-frame only. For V, J and clone size, that table is used; D and trimming come from the DNA. Of about 120,000 clones listed, approximately 80% were seen once; the top ten hold around 6.6%. The receptor was derived from a man between 65 and 85 years old with acute or convalescent COVID-19. This rearrangement joins TRBV7-8 to TRBJ2-3, with D perhaps matching TRBD2 (6 bases). The sequencing input was peripheral blood. The CDR3 DNA reads TGTGCCAGCAAGTTTGGGGGGACAGATACGCAGTATTTT. This encodes CASKFGGTDTQYF.